This TCR beta chain appears in the sequencing data of a study of CD8+ T cells in alopecia areata. Study-wide points: Lesional scalp, notably in alopecia totalis/universalis, had clonality above that of normal scalp. Although TCR sharing was seen in mice, sharing across patients was less clear, possibly for HLA-related reasons. Sequence data from scalp samples additionally include resident alphabeta T cells of normal skin.

The V gene end was trimmed by 1 base and the J gene end by 2 bases; junction bases not matched to a gene: 2. This CDR3 region has 14 residues. Germline CDR1 reads SGHRS; CDR2 reads YFSETQ. This clone was seen a few times. Its antigen is unknown. Following extraction, RNA underwent reverse transcription to cDNA, which served as the sequencing template. This table comes from immunoSEQ multiplex PCR, and its TCRdb copy is limited to in-frame clones, with some not included. The sample lists 110,000 or so clones, less than 80% occurring once. Sorting of CD4+ and CD8+ T cells was performed on PBMCs. Sequences were obtained from CD4+ T cells sorted from blood. The receptor comes from a human donor in good health. The chain joins TRBV5-1 to TRBJ1-2, with 7 bases aligning to TRBD1. Written as DNA, the CDR3 is TGCGCCAGCAGCTTGTGGGACAGAAACTATGGCTACACCTTC. Translation: CASSLWDRNYGYTF.